Shown below are 31 T cell receptor beta chains from a single sample sequenced in a study of monozygotic twins with inflammatory bowel disease. TCRdb re-called the 5' RACE reads and gives one entry per CDR3 protein, without DNA. The sample's table shows around 97,000 distinct CDR3 sequences. The sequenced sample was blood. Every receptor here comes from a human donor with ulcerative colitis or Crohn's disease, or a healthy co-twin of an affected twin (not recorded which).

V and J are TRBV19 and TRBJ1-2; without DNA, the TCRdb call of TRBD1 cannot be checked. The CDR3 spans 14 residues. Germline-derived CDR1 and CDR2 are LNHDA and SQIVND (reference sequence). The CDR3 reads CASSGGLRIDGYTF.

This sequence joins TRBV7-8 and TRBJ1-2; the TCRdb call, TRBD1, lacks DNA for checking. CDR3 length: 16 residues. Germline V lookup: CDR1 SGHVS, CDR2 FQNEAQ. The CDR3 spells CASSFNSRQENYGYTF.

The chain links TRBV4-1 to TRBJ2-7; the TRBD1 assignment by TCRdb is unverifiable without DNA. Per the germline V gene, CDR1 is MGHRA and CDR2 is YSYEKL. The CDR3 loop spans 14 amino acids. CDR3 protein: CASSQVGQFTEQYF.

The chain employs TRBV7-2 and TRBJ2-7; TCRdb's D call, TRBD2, is unchecked because there is no DNA. The CDR3 extends over 16 amino acids. Germline V gene data show CDR1 as SGHTA and CDR2 as FQGNSA. The CDR3 is CASSRDPAGGRREQYF.

This rearrangement joins TRBV20-1 to TRBJ1-1; TCRdb proposes TRBD1, but this gene call is untestable without DNA. The CDR3 covers 13 residues. Germline V gives CDR1 DFQATT, CDR2 SNEGSKA (reference sequence). The CDR3 loop is CSARTGQNTEAFF.

The chain links TRBV25-1 to TRBJ1-1; TCRdb's D call of TRBD1 is untestable without DNA. The CDR3 contains 14 residues. Germline loops: CDR1 MGHDK, CDR2 SYGVNS. CDR3 sequence reads: CASRRTGGQTEAFF.

CDR3 amino acids: CASSRVYYEQYF. The chain is built from TRBV6-6 and TRBJ2-7. The CDR3 totals 12 residues. Germline V CDR1 and CDR2: MNHNY, SVGAGI (reference sequence).

The chain has TRBV28 and TRBJ2-7; TCRdb names TRBD1, which stays unverified in the absence of DNA. The CDR3 is made up of 18 amino acids. CDR1 and CDR2 (germline): MDHEN, SYDVKM. CDR3 in amino acids: CASSPLRDSSGNSYEQYF.

This rearrangement joins TRBV28 to TRBJ2-5; checking the TCRdb D call of TRBD2 is not possible without DNA. CDR1 and CDR2 (germline): MDHEN, SYDVKM. This CDR3 region has 14 residues. CDR3 region: CASRLGLARETQYF.

The chain links TRBV3-1 to TRBJ2-3; without DNA, the TCRdb call of TRBD1 cannot be checked. CDR1 LGHDT and CDR2 YNNKEL come from the germline V gene (reference sequence). CDR3 length: 15 residues. This CDR3 reads CASSQDSRSRDTQYF.

The chain has TRBV6-5 and TRBJ2-3; TCRdb returns TRBD1, unconfirmable since there is no DNA. From germline, CDR1 is MNHEY and CDR2 SVGAGI. The CDR3 totals 13 residues. The CDR3 spells CASSRDPLDTQYF.

J is TRBJ2-7 and V is TRBV12-3 or TRBV12-4. The CDR3 spans 13 residues. CDR3 protein: CASSWGYTYEQYF.

CDR3 region: CASTPGQNPYEQYF. The V call is TRBV12-3 or TRBV12-4, the J call TRBJ2-7; TCRdb indicates TRBD1, and absent DNA this call remains unverified. The CDR3 runs to 14 residues.

The chain employs TRBV11-2 and TRBJ1-2. The CDR3 runs to 14 residues. Germline-derived CDR1 and CDR2 are SGHAT and FQNNGV. The chain's CDR3 is CASSQERGRRGYTF.

The CDR3 here is CASSLQPREGYTF. This rearrangement joins TRBV7-2 to TRBJ1-2; TCRdb names TRBD1, which stays unverified in the absence of DNA. Germline V gene lookup returns CDR1 SGHTA and CDR2 FQGNSA. This CDR3 region has 13 residues.

The chain combines TRBV12-3 or TRBV12-4 with TRBJ1-2; TCRdb gives TRBD1 as the D gene, but with no DNA this cannot be confirmed. This CDR3 has 16 amino acids. CDR3 residues: CASSLSWGWGSYGYTF.

The genes are TRBV5-6 and TRBJ2-3. The CDR3 has 14 residues. CDR1 and CDR2 from the germline V gene are SGHDT and YYEEEE. CDR3 protein: CASSLASDTDTQYF.

V usage is TRBV7-2 and J usage is TRBJ2-1; the D gene TCRdb calls, TRBD2, cannot be checked with no DNA. Germline CDR1 SGHTA, CDR2 FQGNSA. The CDR3 is made up of 15 amino acids. The CDR3 here is CASSSSGGPVNEQFF.

This sequence joins TRBV7-9 and TRBJ2-1; TCRdb's D call, TRBD1, is unchecked because there is no DNA. The CDR3 covers 13 residues. Germline-derived CDR1 and CDR2 are SEHNR and FQNEAQ (reference sequence). CDR3 sequence: CATPGRGESEQFF.

The chain employs TRBV10-3 and TRBJ2-7; TCRdb proposes TRBD1, but this gene call is untestable without DNA. The germline gives CDR1 ENHRY, CDR2 SYGVKD. This CDR3 region has 14 residues. The CDR3 sequence is CAISEAGAGHEQYF.

The chain links TRBV4-3 to TRBJ1-6. Per germline, CDR1 LGHNA and CDR2 YSLEER. This CDR3 is built from 15 residues. This CDR3 reads CASSQDRLYNSPLHF.

This rearrangement joins TRBV2 to TRBJ2-1; TCRdb returns TRBD2, unconfirmable since there is no DNA. Germline lookup yields CDR1 SNHLY and CDR2 FYNNEI. The CDR3 totals 17 residues. CDR3 residues: CASSPGGLAGGLDEQFF.

The chain links TRBV5-1 to TRBJ1-1; TCRdb gives TRBD1 as the D gene, but with no DNA this cannot be confirmed. The germline V gene has CDR1 SGHRS and CDR2 YFSETQ. This CDR3 is 14 amino acids long. The CDR3 sequence is CASRAGVMNTEAFF.

This rearrangement joins TRBV7-9 to TRBJ2-5; checking the TCRdb D call of TRBD1 is not possible without DNA. This CDR3 spans 13 amino acids. Looked up from germline, CDR1 is SEHNR and CDR2 is FQNEAQ (reference sequence). The CDR3 sequence: CASSRGQQETQYF.

CDR3 in amino acids: CASSLEQGAIEAFF. The chain employs TRBV5-4 and TRBJ1-1; the D gene TCRdb calls, TRBD1, cannot be checked with no DNA. The CDR3 length is 14 residues. Germline assignment: CDR1 SGHNT and CDR2 YYREEE (reference sequence). Full variable domain (rest looked up from reference TRBV5-4 and TRBJ1-1): ETGVTQSPTHLIKTRGQQVTLRCSSQSGHNTVSWYQQALGQGPQFIFQYYREEENGRGNFPPRFSGLQFPNYSSELNVNALELDDSALYLCASSLEQGAIEAFFGQGTRLTVV.

The chain combines TRBV6-6 with TRBJ1-6; TCRdb returns TRBD1, unconfirmable since there is no DNA. Per the germline V gene, CDR1 is MNHNY and CDR2 is SVGAGI (reference sequence). The CDR3 totals 13 residues. CDR3 residues: CASSGQGTSPLHF.

V usage is TRBV5-6 and J usage is TRBJ1-5. CDR1 is SGHDT, CDR2 YYEEEE, per germline. This CDR3 region has 14 residues. The CDR3 reads CASTRSNSNQPQHF.

V and J are TRBV20-1 and TRBJ2-2; lacking DNA, the TRBD2 call made by TCRdb goes unchecked. Germline V gene sequence: CDR1 DFQATT, CDR2 SNEGSKA (reference sequence). The CDR3 is 14 residues long. CDR3 sequence: CSATSGRSGGELFF.

This chain connects TRBV4-3 to TRBJ2-7; the TCRdb D gene call, TRBD1, has no DNA to confirm it. CDR1 and CDR2 (germline): LGHNA, YSLEER. The CDR3 loop spans 18 amino acids. CDR3 in amino acids: CASSQDSLGDRRSYEQYF.

The rearrangement links TRBV20-1 to TRBJ2-7; the D gene TCRdb calls, TRBD2, cannot be checked with no DNA. Germline V lookup: CDR1 DFQATT, CDR2 SNEGSKA (reference sequence). The CDR3 is 13 amino acids. Here the CDR3 reads CSAPLAGGYEQYF.

The chain joins TRBV5-1 to TRBJ1-5; TCRdb returns TRBD1, unconfirmable since there is no DNA. CDR3 length: 17 residues. Germline values: CDR1 SGHRS, CDR2 YFSETQ. The CDR3 protein is CASSLGSGRESNQPQHF.